This TCR beta chain was identified during a study of identical twins. Points from the study as a whole: Twin-shared out-of-frame alpha sequences showed excess low generation probability. These conclusions were based on statistical analysis (cross-sectional, not following the same donors).

The V end lost 2 bases, the J end lost 0 bases, and 8 bases lay between the germline ends. CDR3 length: 14 amino acids. Germline V gene sequence: CDR1 MDHEN, CDR2 SYDVKM. Template switching introduced a universal primer site, and the cDNA bore unique molecular identifiers. MiXCR, run by TCRdb on the 5' RACE reads, gives a single entry per CDR3 protein. The table lists around 570,000 distinct CDR3 sequences, nearly 10% of them singletons. This clonotype was seen repeatedly, ten times or more. Its specificity is not known. These data were likewise used in another study, on yellow fever vaccine responses in identical twins.

Sequencing used PBMCs. This receptor was taken from a woman aged 18 to 35 in good health. V and J are TRBV28 and TRBJ2-7; D call uncertain. The CDR3 bases are TGTGCCAGCAGTTTACCAGCAATCTCCTACGAGCAGTACTTC. Protein: CASSLPAISYEQYF.